This is a list of T cell receptor beta chains from one sample in a study of CD8 T cells in Susac syndrome. TCRdb redid the calling of the immunoSEQ multiplex PCR reads with MiXCR, one entry per CDR3 protein. This table holds approximately 150,000 distinct CDR3 sequences, 85% to 95% found once. Sequencing input: CD4+ T cells from PBMCs. These receptor sequences come from a human donor with multiple sclerosis. CDR3s include the opening cysteine and the closing phenylalanine or tryptophan. A D gene is named only where the DNA matches it firmly. Only part of the rows carry a size: once, few, many, or a class if the clone is expanded.

len	v_gene	d_gene	abundance	j_gene	CDR3nt	CDR3aa
13	TRBV24-1	.	.	TRBJ1-5	TGTGCCACCAGTGACAGCCCCAATCAGCCCCAGCATTTT	CATSDSPNQPQHF
18	TRBV7-9	TRBD1	.	TRBJ1-2	TGTGCCAGCAGCAACACAAGGGGGCTCAACGAGCCGATTGGTGGCTACACCTTC	CASSNTRGLNEPIGGYTF
14	TRBV7-6	.	.	TRBJ1-2	TGTGCCAGCAGCTTATCTGTGCGGGAAGGTGGCTACACCTTC	CASSLSVREGGYTF
15	TRBV2	.	.	TRBJ1-6	TGTGCCAGCAGTGAACAAGTGGGATCGAATTCACCCCTCCACTTT	CASSEQVGSNSPLHF
14	TRBV15	.	.	TRBJ2-5	TGTGCCACCAGCAGACCCACTAGCTTCGGGACCCAGTACTTC	CATSRPTSFGTQYF
15	TRBV3-1	TRBD2	.	TRBJ2-3	TGTGCCAGCAGCCTTAGCGGGGGGGCGACAGATACGCAGTATTTT	CASSLSGGATDTQYF
13	TRBV29-1	TRBD1	.	TRBJ1-2	TGCAGCGTTGAGGACGACAGGGAGGGTGGCTACACCTTC	CSVEDDREGGYTF
14	TRBV13	.	.	TRBJ1-2	TGTGCCAGCAGCTTCCTTGGACAGACCTATGGCTACACCTTC	CASSFLGQTYGYTF
16	TRBV5-4	.	once	TRBJ2-3	TGTGCCAGCAGCTTCCGACAGGCCCCGGGGAGGGATACGCAGTATTTT	CASSFRQAPGRDTQYF
13	TRBV10-3	TRBD2	once	TRBJ2-4	TGTGCCATTGGGACTAGTGGGAAAAACATTCAGTACTTC	CAIGTSGKNIQYF
14	TRBV9	.	.	TRBJ2-1	TGTGCCAGCAGCGTAGGTGTTGCATACAATGAGCAGTTCTTC	CASSVGVAYNEQFF
15	TRBV15	.	.	TRBJ2-3	TGTGCCACCAGCAGAGCCGGGGTGGGGGCAGATACGCAGTATTTT	CATSRAGVGADTQYF
23	TRBV19	TRBD1	.	TRBJ1-1	TGTGCCAGTAGTATAGGACCTCGAGGGGGCCGGCCCTCCGGACTGACCCTGAACACTGAAGCTTTCTTT	CASSIGPRGGRPSGLTLNTEAFF
11	TRBV29-1	TRBD1	.	TRBJ1-2	TGCAGCGTTGAAGAGGGACAGTCCGTCACCTTC	CSVEEGQSVTF
15	TRBV15	TRBD2	.	TRBJ2-5	TGTGCCACCAGCACAAGGACTAGCGGCCAAGAGACCCAGTACTTC	CATSTRTSGQETQYF
12	TRBV24-1	.	.	TRBJ2-1	TGTGCCACCAGTGACCCGGGACGGGTACAGTTCTTC	CATSDPGRVQFF
14	TRBV5-1	.	.	TRBJ1-5	TGCGCCAGCAGCGCGGGCTCAAGCAATCAGCCCCAGCATTTT	CASSAGSSNQPQHF
11	TRBV20-1	.	.	TRBJ2-3	TGCAGCGATAGGGTCGGGGATACGCAGTATTTT	CSDRVGDTQYF
14	TRBV20-1	.	.	TRBJ2-7	TGCAGTGCTAGATACGGGATGGGCTCCTACGAGCAGTACTTC	CSARYGMGSYEQYF
17	TRBV3-1	.	.	TRBJ2-5	TGTGCCAGCAGCCAAGATATCCCAGGGGCCCTCCAAGAGACCCAGTACTTC	CASSQDIPGALQETQYF
13	TRBV29-1	.	.	TRBJ2-1	TGCAGCGCCACTCCTACTAGTACCCATGAGCAGTTCTTC	CSATPTSTHEQFF
15	TRBV7-2	.	.	TRBJ2-1	TGTGCCAGCAGCTTACACGGGGGGCTCTACAATGAGCAGTTCTTC	CASSLHGGLYNEQFF
19	TRBV5-1	.	.	TRBJ2-6	TGCGCCAGCAGCTCCCGAGGGCCAGGGGGGAACTCTGGGGCCAACGTCCTGACTTTC	CASSSRGPGGNSGANVLTF
12	TRBV6-6	.	.	TRBJ1-2	TGTGCCAGCAGTCAAGGTCTATATGGCTACACCTTC	CASSQGLYGYTF
17	TRBV20-1	.	.	TRBJ1-5	TGCAGTGCTAGAGAGTGGAAGGGGCTTGGTTACAATCAGCCCCAGCATTTT	CSAREWKGLGYNQPQHF
14	TRBV18	.	.	TRBJ2-1	TGTGCCAGCTCACCATCAGCGCGGAACAATGAGCAGTTCTTC	CASSPSARNNEQFF
16	TRBV12-3/TRBV12-4	TRBD1	.	TRBJ1-2	TGTGCCAGCAGCTCCATACGGACAGGGGGTGGCTATGGCTACACCTTC	CASSSIRTGGGYGYTF
13	TRBV29-1	.	once	TRBJ1-1	TGCAGCGTCGAACTTCGTAAGAACACTGAAGCTTTCTTT	CSVELRKNTEAFF
16	TRBV20-1	.	.	TRBJ2-7	TGCAGTGCCGCCGAGGGAGTCGGCCAATGGCCCCTCGAGCAGTACTTC	CSAAEGVGQWPLEQYF
14	TRBV5-1	TRBD1	.	TRBJ2-1	TGCGCCAGCAGCACCGATGGACAGGGGGGGAAGCAGTTCTTC	CASSTDGQGGKQFF
14	TRBV5-6	TRBD1	.	TRBJ2-7	TGTGCCAGCACCCTGCAGGGGGCTTTGGGCGAGCAGTACTTC	CASTLQGALGEQYF
16	TRBV20-1	TRBD1	.	TRBJ1-5	TGCAGTGCTAGAGAGAGGGGACAGGGAAACAATCAGCCCCAGCATTTT	CSARERGQGNNQPQHF
13	TRBV5-1	.	.	TRBJ2-7	TGCGCCAGCAGCTCTGACAGAATATACGAGCAGTACTTC	CASSSDRIYEQYF
17	TRBV14	TRBD2	few	TRBJ2-5	TGTGCCAGCAGCCAAGGGAGCGGGAGAAGGGGACAAGAGACCCAGTACTTC	CASSQGSGRRGQETQYF
12	TRBV29-1	.	.	TRBJ2-5	TGCAGCGCTCTGGCCGGGCCTCAGACCCAGTACTTC	CSALAGPQTQYF
15	TRBV9	TRBD1	.	TRBJ2-5	TGTGCCAGCAGCACCGTCCCGGGACAGCAAGAGACCCAGTACTTC	CASSTVPGQQETQYF
14	TRBV9	TRBD1	.	TRBJ1-2	TGTGCCAGCAGCGCTACCCAGGGGGCCTATGGCTACACCTTC	CASSATQGAYGYTF
10	TRBV20-1	.	.	TRBJ2-1	TGCAGTGTATCCGGGAATGAGCAGTTCTTC	CSVSGNEQFF
13	TRBV20-1	.	.	TRBJ2-7	TGCAGTGCTCCGGACAGCCTACCCTACGAGCAGTACTTC	CSAPDSLPYEQYF
15	TRBV29-1	.	.	TRBJ2-6	TGCAGCGTGTGGGACCGCGGCTCTGGGGCCAACGTCCTGACTTTC	CSVWDRGSGANVLTF